The clone carrying this TCR beta chain has just one count. The antigen remains undetermined. TCRdb recomputed calls from the 5' RACE reads with MiXCR, one row per CDR3 protein. Of 55,000 to 65,000 distinct CDR3 sequences listed, 10% to 11% were seen once; the top ten hold 1.5% to 2%. The sample originates from a study of early T cells in non-severe SARS-CoV-2 infection. Study-wide context: The sequenced material was bulk RNA from unsorted whole blood, and its chains were unpaired.

Overall study findings and caveats: Matching with VDJdb favored anti-spike CD8 responses (missing private and CD4 specificities).

This CDR3 spans 12 amino acids. The V and J ends lost 7 bases and 3 bases respectively, with 8 bases between them. Material for sequencing was whole blood. The J gene is TRBJ2-3, the V gene TRBV12-3 or TRBV12-4; no clear D. This clonotype originated in an adult who was a healthcare worker with PCR-confirmed SARS-CoV-2 infection or an uninfected control (not recorded which). CDR3 DNA sequence: TGTGCCAGCAATAGGCGGACAGATACGCAGTATTTT. Its translation: CASNRRTDTQYF.